This TCR beta chain was sequenced for a study of shared clonotypes between healthy human individuals. At the level of the study: The study used three CD4 naive, three CD4 memory, two CD8 naive and one CD8 memory plate per donor.

Study-level points and caveats: Non-shared clonotypes had lower generation probabilities than those shared by all four donors. Among a few donors, approximately 4.6% of naive CD4 clonotypes were found in common.

The repertoire was sequenced with immunoSEQ multiplex PCR; TCRdb's copy has only in-frame clones and lacks some. This sample has roughly 2.1 million clones, with more than 85% found just once. CD8 cells classed as naive were CD45RO-negative and positively selected for CCR7, excluding terminally differentiated effector memory CD45RA+ cells. The donors, all of them Caucasian adults, lived in Nashville, Tennessee. Trimming at V came to 4 bases and at J to 3 bases, leaving 7 bases not matched to a gene. The germline V gene has CDR1 SGHRS and CDR2 YFSETQ. The CDR3 length is 15 residues. On this clone: Antigen unknown.

The chain employs TRBV5-1 and TRBJ1-1; 9 nucleotides agree with TRBD1. The sample taken for sequencing was naive CD8+ T cells from PBMCs. This receptor was taken from a man between 18 and 35 years old in good health. Some clones in this sample may be carry-over from other donors' samples. The DNA for the CDR3 is TGCGCCAGCAGCGGGGACAGGGTAGGATACACTGAAGCTTTCTTT. Encoded protein: CASSGDRVGYTEAFF.